The 15 T cell receptor beta chains listed next were all sequenced from one sample in a study of identical twins. TCRdb reprocessed the 5' RACE reads via MiXCR and lists one record per CDR3 protein. Here the sample spans approximately 890,000 distinct CDR3 sequences, approximately 13% being singletons. The same specimen was also included in a second study, on yellow fever vaccine responses in identical twins.

Specimen: PBMCs. The origin of the receptors is a woman aged 18-29 years in good health.

This clonotype turned up a few times. J is TRBJ2-7 and V is TRBV10-2; D might be TRBD1 (6 bases). The germline CDR1 and CDR2 sequences are WSHSY and SAAADI. Trimming left V 7 bases short and J 3 bases short, with 13 bases between. The CDR3 extends over 13 amino acids. The DNA for the CDR3 is TGCGCCAGCATTCAGGGGACCAACTACGAGCAGTACTTC. Amino acids: CASIQGTNYEQYF.

The rearrangement links TRBV20-1 to TRBJ1-4, with 7 nucleotides matching TRBD1. The CDR3 totals 13 residues. Germline V gene sequence: CDR1 DFQATT, CDR2 SNEGSKA (reference sequence). V was pared by 3 bases and J by 5 bases, with 3 bases of the junction left unmatched. CDR3 protein: CSARTGKNEKLFF. As DNA, the CDR3 is TGCAGTGCTAGGACAGGGAAAAATGAAAAACTGTTTTTT.

This clonotype was detected many times. The chain is built from TRBV3-1 and TRBJ2-1, with 8 bases identical to TRBD2. Germline V gene data show CDR1 as LGHDT and CDR2 as YNNKEL (reference sequence). V was clipped by 0 bases and J by 4 bases; unmatched bases: 2. The CDR3 sequence is 15 residues long. The CDR3 here is CASSQDGGAYNEQFF. CDR3 DNA: TGTGCCAGCAGCCAAGACGGGGGGGCTTACAATGAGCAGTTCTTC.

This clonotype occurred many times. The chain has TRBV12-3 or TRBV12-4 and TRBJ2-2; 10 nucleotides agree with TRBD1. J lost 4 bases, V lost 2 bases, and 7 bases had no gene match. This CDR3 spans 17 amino acids. The CDR3 sequence: CASSLMGQGFSTGELFF. CDR3 DNA sequence: TGTGCCAGCAGTTTAATGGGACAGGGGTTTAGCACCGGGGAGCTGTTTTTT.

V usage is TRBV6-1 and J usage is TRBJ2-3; possible D gene TRBD2, 7 bases. Germline CDR1 is MNHNS and CDR2 is SASEGT. The CDR3 has 15 amino acids. V gave up 6 bases and J gave up 7 bases, with 20 bases separating them. CDR3: CASSGGGRGGYTQYF. For the CDR3, the DNA is TGTGCCAGCAGCGGCGGGGGTAGGGGGGGTTATACGCAGTATTTT.

This clonotype was observed at least ten times. This chain connects TRBV6-1 to TRBJ2-3, with 7 nucleotides matching TRBD2. The length of the CDR3 is 15 residues. The trim removed 5 bases at V and 0 bases at J, leaving 5 bases unmatched. Germline lookup yields CDR1 MNHNS and CDR2 SASEGT. The CDR3, as DNA: TGTGCCAGCAGTACAAGCGGGACTAGCACAGATACGCAGTATTTT. This sequence encodes CASSTSGTSTDTQYF.

This clonotype has a count of ten or more. The rearrangement joins TRBV10-3 to TRBJ1-2; the D gene is possibly TRBD1 (6 bases). V dropped 7 bases and J dropped 3 bases, with 18 bases sitting between them. In germline, CDR1 is ENHRY, CDR2 SYGVKD. This CDR3 contains 15 residues. In nucleotides, the CDR3 is TGTGCCATCACCCTGGGGGCCCCTGATTACTATGGCTACACCTTC. Its protein product is CAITLGAPDYYGYTF.

The V call is TRBV28, the J call TRBJ2-6, with D unclear. CDR1 and CDR2 (germline): MDHEN, SYDVKM. The CDR3 totals 15 residues. V shed 5 bases and J shed 2 bases, with 10 bases lying between them. CDR3 loop: CASSPKPAGANVLTF. The DNA of the CDR3 is TGTGCCAGCAGTCCGAAGCCCGCTGGGGCCAACGTCCTGACTTTC.

Details on this clonotype: Given a much more abundant clone one base away, this may be a read error. The gene calls are TRBV6-1 and TRBJ2-1; 10 bases fit TRBD2. In germline, CDR1 is MNHNS, CDR2 SASEGT. Unmatched junction bases numbered 7, after V lost 7 bases and J lost 4 bases. The CDR3 contains 15 residues. This CDR3 is CASNPGLADYNEQFF. The DNA for the CDR3 is TGTGCCAGCAACCCCGGACTAGCGGATTACAATGAGCAGTTCTTC.

This clonotype was observed many times. The chain employs TRBV12-3 or TRBV12-4 and TRBJ2-5; maybe TRBD2 (6 bases). The V end was cut by 3 bases, the J end by 9 bases, with 17 bases between. The length of the CDR3 is 14 residues. CDR3 nucleotides: TGTGCCAGCAGTTTTGGAGGGCTGTCGGGGTCCCAGTACTTC. As protein: CASSFGGLSGSQYF.

This rearrangement joins TRBV11-1 to TRBJ1-4; 7 bases align to TRBD1. Germline V gene sequence: CDR1 SGHAT, CDR2 FQDESV (reference sequence). The CDR3 runs 20 residues. V lost 5 bases to trimming and J lost 0 bases; unmatched junction nucleotides: 18. The DNA of the CDR3 is TGTGCCAGCAGCCGCCCGATTACAGGGGCACATAAATCAACTAATGAAAAACTGTTTTTT. Protein product: CASSRPITGAHKSTNEKLFF.

This clonotype was counted a few times. The chain combines TRBV29-1 with TRBJ2-1, with 11 positions matching TRBD2. Germline CDR1 reads SQVTM; CDR2 reads ANQGSEA. With V trimmed by 7 bases and J by 6 bases, 17 bases remained unmatched. This CDR3 is 17 amino acids long. The CDR3 coding sequence is TGCAGCGGATCGATAGCGGGGGGGCTTGGTGGTCGCAATGAGCAGTTCTTC. Translating gives CSGSIAGGLGGRNEQFF.

This clonotype was recorded only once. The rearrangement joins TRBV12-3 or TRBV12-4 to TRBJ2-7; no clear D. This CDR3 spans 14 amino acids. V lost 5 bases and J lost 0, with 11 bases in between. DNA of the CDR3: TGTGCCAGCAGTCCACATCCGAGCTCCTACGAGCAGTACTTC. It yields the protein CASSPHPSSYEQYF.

Only a few counts were recorded for this clonotype. The V and J genes are TRBV6-2 or TRBV6-3 and TRBJ2-4; 16 bases line up with TRBD2. There are 20 residues in the CDR3. The ends lost 2 bases at V and 1 base at J; junction bases unmatched: 8. CDR1 is MNHEY and CDR2 is SVGEGT in the germline V gene. The CDR3 reads CASSYGSGLAGGGAKNIQYF. As DNA, the CDR3 is TGTGCCAGCAGTTACGGGTCGGGACTAGCGGGAGGGGGGGCCAAAAACATTCAGTACTTC.

This clonotype occurred many times. The rearrangement joins TRBV19 to TRBJ2-2, with 12 bases identical to TRBD2. Trimming removed 5 bases from V and 3 bases from J; junction bases left unmatched: 4. This CDR3 region has 16 residues. Germline V gene lookup returns CDR1 LNHDA and CDR2 SQIVND (reference sequence). CDR3 DNA sequence: TGTGCCAGTAGTTCCCTAGCGGGGGGGTACACCGGGGAGCTGTTTTTT. Amino acids: CASSSLAGGYTGELFF.